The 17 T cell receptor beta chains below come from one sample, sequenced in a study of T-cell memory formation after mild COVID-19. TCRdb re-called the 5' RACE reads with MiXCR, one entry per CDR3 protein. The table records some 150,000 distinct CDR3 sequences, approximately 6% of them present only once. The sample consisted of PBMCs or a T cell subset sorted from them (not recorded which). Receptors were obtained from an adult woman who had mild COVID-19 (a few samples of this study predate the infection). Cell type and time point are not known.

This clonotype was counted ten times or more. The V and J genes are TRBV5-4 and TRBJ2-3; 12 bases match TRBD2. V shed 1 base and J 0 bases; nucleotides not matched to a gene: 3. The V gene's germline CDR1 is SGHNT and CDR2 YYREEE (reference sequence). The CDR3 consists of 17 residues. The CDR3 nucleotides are TGTGCCAGCAGCTTGTGGCTAGCGGGAGGGAGCACAGATACGCAGTATTTT. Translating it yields CASSLWLAGGSTDTQYF.

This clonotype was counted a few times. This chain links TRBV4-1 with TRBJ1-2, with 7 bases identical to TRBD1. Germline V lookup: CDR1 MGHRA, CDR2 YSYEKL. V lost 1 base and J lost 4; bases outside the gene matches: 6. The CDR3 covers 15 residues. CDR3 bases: TGCGCCAGCAGCCAAGTTGAGGGGGCAATCTATGGCTACACCTTC. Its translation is CASSQVEGAIYGYTF.

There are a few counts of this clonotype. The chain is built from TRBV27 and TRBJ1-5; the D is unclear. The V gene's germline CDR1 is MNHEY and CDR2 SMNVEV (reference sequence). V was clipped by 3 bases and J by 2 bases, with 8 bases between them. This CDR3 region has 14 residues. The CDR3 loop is CASSFYRGNQPQHF. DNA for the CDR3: TGTGCCAGCAGTTTCTACCGTGGCAATCAGCCCCAGCATTTT.

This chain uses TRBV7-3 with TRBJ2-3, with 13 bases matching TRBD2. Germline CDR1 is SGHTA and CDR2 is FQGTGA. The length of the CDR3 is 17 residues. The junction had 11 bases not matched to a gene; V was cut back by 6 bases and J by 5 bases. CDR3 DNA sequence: TGTGCCAGCAGTTCCCTGACTACTAGCGGGAGGGGAGATACGCAGTATTTT. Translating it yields CASSSLTTSGRGDTQYF.

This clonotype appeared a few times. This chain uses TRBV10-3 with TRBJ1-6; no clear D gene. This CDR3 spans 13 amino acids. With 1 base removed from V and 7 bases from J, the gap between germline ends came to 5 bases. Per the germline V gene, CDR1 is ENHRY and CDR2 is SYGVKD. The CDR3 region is CAISEFGNSPLHF. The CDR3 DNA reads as TGTGCCATCAGTGAGTTCGGCAATTCACCCCTCCACTTT.

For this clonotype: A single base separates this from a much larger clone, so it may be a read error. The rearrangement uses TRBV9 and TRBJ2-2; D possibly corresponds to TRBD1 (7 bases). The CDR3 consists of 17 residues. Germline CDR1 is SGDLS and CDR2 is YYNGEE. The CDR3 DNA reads TGTGCCATCAGCGTAGGGGGCGGGACAGTGAACACCGGGGAGCTGTTTTTT. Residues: CAISVGGGTVNTGELFF. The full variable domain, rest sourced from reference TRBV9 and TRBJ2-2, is DSGVTQTPKHLITATGQRVTLRCSPRSGDLSVYWYQQSLDQGLQFLIQYYNGEERAKGNILERFSAQQFPDLHSELNLSSLELGDSALYFCAISVGGGTVNTGELFFGEGSRLTVL.

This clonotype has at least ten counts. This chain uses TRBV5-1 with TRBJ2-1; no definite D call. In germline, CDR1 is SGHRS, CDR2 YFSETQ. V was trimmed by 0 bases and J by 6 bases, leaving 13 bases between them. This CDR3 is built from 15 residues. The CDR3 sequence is CASSLGPLGINEQFF. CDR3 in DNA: TGCGCCAGCAGCTTGGGACCCCTAGGGATCAATGAGCAGTTCTTC.

In nucleotides, the CDR3 is TGTGCCAGCAGCGGCGTGACAGGGCCTCGAAACACCATATATTTT. This gives the protein CASSGVTGPRNTIYF. The gene calls are TRBV7-8 and TRBJ1-3, with 7 bases that match TRBD1. The J segment lost 5 bases and the V segment lost 5 bases, leaving 9 bases of the junction unmatched. Looked up from germline, CDR1 is SGHVS and CDR2 is FQNEAQ. This CDR3 region has 15 residues.

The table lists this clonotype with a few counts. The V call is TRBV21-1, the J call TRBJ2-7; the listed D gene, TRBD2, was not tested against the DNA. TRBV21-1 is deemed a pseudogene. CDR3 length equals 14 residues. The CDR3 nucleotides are TGTGCCAGCAGAGCCGGGACTTTCTTTTACGAGCAGTACTTC. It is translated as CASRAGTFFYEQYF.

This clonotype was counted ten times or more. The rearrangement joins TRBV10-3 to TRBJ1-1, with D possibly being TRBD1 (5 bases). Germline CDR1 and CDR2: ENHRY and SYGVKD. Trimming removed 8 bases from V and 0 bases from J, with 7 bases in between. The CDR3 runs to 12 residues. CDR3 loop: CAIRDLNTEAFF. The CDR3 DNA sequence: TGTGCCATCCGGGACCTGAACACTGAAGCTTTCTTT.

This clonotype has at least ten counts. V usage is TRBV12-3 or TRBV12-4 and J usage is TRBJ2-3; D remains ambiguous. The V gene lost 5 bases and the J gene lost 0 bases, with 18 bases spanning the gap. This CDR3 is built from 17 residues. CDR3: CASSTPLGVGSTDTQYF. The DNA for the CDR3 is TGTGCCAGCAGTACCCCCCTTGGGGTTGGGAGCACAGATACGCAGTATTTT.

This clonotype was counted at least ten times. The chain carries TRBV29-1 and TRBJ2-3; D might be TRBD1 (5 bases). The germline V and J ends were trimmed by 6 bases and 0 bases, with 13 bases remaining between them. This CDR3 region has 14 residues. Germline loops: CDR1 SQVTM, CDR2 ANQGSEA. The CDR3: CSVAQQASTDTQYF. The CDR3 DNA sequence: TGCAGCGTAGCCCAACAGGCTAGCACAGATACGCAGTATTTT.

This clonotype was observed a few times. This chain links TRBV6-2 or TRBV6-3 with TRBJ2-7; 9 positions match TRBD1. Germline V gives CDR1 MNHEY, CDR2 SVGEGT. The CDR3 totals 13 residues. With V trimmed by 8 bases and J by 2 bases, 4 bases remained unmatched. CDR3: CASHRTGAYEQYF. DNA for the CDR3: TGTGCCAGCCATCGGACAGGGGCCTACGAGCAGTACTTC.

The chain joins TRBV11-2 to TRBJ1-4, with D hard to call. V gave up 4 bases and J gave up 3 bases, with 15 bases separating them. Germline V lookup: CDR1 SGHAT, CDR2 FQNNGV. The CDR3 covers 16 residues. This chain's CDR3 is CASSSQMDGPNEKLFF. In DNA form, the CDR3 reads TGTGCCAGCAGCTCACAAATGGACGGTCCTAATGAAAAACTGTTTTTT.

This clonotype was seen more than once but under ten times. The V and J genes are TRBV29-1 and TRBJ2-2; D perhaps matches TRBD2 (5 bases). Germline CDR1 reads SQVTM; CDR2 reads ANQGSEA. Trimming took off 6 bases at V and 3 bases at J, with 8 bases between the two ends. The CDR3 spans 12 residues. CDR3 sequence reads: CSVGEYTGELFF. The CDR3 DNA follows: TGCAGCGTCGGGGAGTACACCGGGGAGCTGTTTTTT.

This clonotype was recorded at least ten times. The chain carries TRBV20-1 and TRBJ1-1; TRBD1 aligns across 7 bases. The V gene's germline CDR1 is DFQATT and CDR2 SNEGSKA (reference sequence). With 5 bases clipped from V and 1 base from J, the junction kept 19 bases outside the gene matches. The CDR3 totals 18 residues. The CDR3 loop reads CSAYSLQGNGGGNTEAFF. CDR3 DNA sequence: TGCAGTGCTTACTCATTACAGGGGAATGGCGGAGGGAACACTGAAGCTTTCTTT.

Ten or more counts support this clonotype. The DNA of the CDR3 is TGCAGCGTTCAATTTCCCCAGGGATTCGACACTGAAGCTTTCTTT. It encodes CSVQFPQGFDTEAFF. This rearrangement joins TRBV29-1 to TRBJ1-1, with D perhaps TRBD1 (5 bases). CDR3 length equals 15 residues. Germline CDR1 is SQVTM and CDR2 is ANQGSEA. Trimming took off 5 bases at V and 3 bases at J, with 19 bases between the two ends.